The entry that follows covers one T cell receptor beta chain sequence. Construction of TCR beta libraries relied on iRepertoire HTBI primers and on Arm-PCR targeting CDR3 regions. Original analysis: The samples yielded 55 to 75 TRBV and roughly 14 TRBJ segments. Via MiXCR, TCRdb re-called the multiplex PCR reads, giving one row per CDR3 protein. TCRdb's processing, not the study's, gives the V and J calls here. The sample carries around 400,000 distinct CDR3 sequences, approximately 15% recorded once. Time point specified: newly diagnosed GD, antithyroid drugs for less than 3 months. Extracted PBMC RNA gave rise to the TCR library. This entry is derived from a study of regulatory T cells in long-lasting Graves disease. CDR1 LNHNV and CDR2 YYDKDF come from the germline V gene (reference sequence). CDR3 length: 14 residues. V lost 4 bases, J lost 7 bases, and 9 bases stayed unmatched. In addition, the sample was reused for a study of T cells in Graves' hyperthyroidism and ophthalmopathy.

Sequencing used peripheral blood mononuclear cells (PBMCs), obtained at new diagnosis, from a patient treated with antithyroid drugs. The sequence was collected from a middle-aged woman with Graves disease. The chain joins TRBV15 to TRBJ2-7, with 8 bases matching TRBD2. The chain's CDR3 is CATSIKGRGGEQYF. CDR3 DNA: TGTGCCACCAGCATAAAGGGCCGCGGGGGGGAGCAGTACTTC.